This T cell receptor beta chain is from a study of blood T cell repertoires in COVID-19. This table comes from immunoSEQ multiplex PCR, and its TCRdb copy is limited to in-frame clones, with some not included. Of about 310,000 clones detected, 87% appear once; the ten largest clones hold about 9.8%. Germline CDR1 is LNHDA and CDR2 is SQIVND (reference sequence). This CDR3 is built from 13 residues. The germline V and J ends were trimmed by 5 bases and 3 bases, with 11 bases remaining between them. The cohort comprised adults aged about 18 to 100 years residing in about two dozen US areas. Grouping used clinical history reported by participants in a survey and questionnaire.

The chain recombines TRBV19 with TRBJ2-7; no firm D call. The TCR comes from a woman aged 18-35 years who had recovered from COVID-19. What was sequenced was PBMCs or T cells enriched from blood (not recorded which). The CDR3 protein is CASSGVIGYEQYF. DNA of the CDR3: TGTGCCAGTAGTGGAGTAATAGGCTACGAGCAGTACTTC. The full variable domain, rest sourced from reference TRBV19 and TRBJ2-7, is DGGITQSPKYLFRKEGQNVTLSCEQNLNHDAMYWYRQDPGQGLRLIYYSQIVNDFQKGDIAEGYSVSREKKESFPLTVTSAQKNPTAFYLCASSGVIGYEQYFGPGTRLTVT.